The clone carrying this TCR beta chain was found a few times. The antigen is undetermined. The record originates from a study of cytomegalovirus exposure and HLA in healthy donors. Study-level background: Among the approximately 380 donors who were genotyped, about 80% fell in the genetic ancestry cluster that is associated with self-reported Caucasian donors. Study-wide findings and caveats: TRBV6-2, TRBV6-3 and some other V segments were unresolvable in 87-base-pair reads.

The PCR used 60 Vbeta and 13 Jbeta primers. Methods used by the authors: There were about 80 million unique TCR beta chains by a later count, and approximately 11 million of them were shared. Profiling relied on immunoSEQ multiplex PCR, and the TCRdb table lists in-frame clones only, not all of them. Clone size and V and J calls were adopted from that table, with D and trimming inferred from the DNA. The sample consists of approximately 160,000 clones, roughly 80% of them appearing once. The germline V and J ends were trimmed by 4 bases and 2 bases, with 8 bases remaining between them. The CDR3 spans 13 residues. CDR1 SEHNR and CDR2 FQNEAQ come from the germline V gene (reference sequence).

The receptor was isolated from a man aged 45-65 years in good health and CMV-seropositive. This chain uses TRBV7-9 with TRBJ1-2; weak D call: TRBD1 (6 bases). The sample consisted of PBMCs. This CDR3 reads CASSWDINYGYTF. CDR3 coding DNA: TGTGCCAGCAGCTGGGACATCAACTATGGCTACACCTTC.